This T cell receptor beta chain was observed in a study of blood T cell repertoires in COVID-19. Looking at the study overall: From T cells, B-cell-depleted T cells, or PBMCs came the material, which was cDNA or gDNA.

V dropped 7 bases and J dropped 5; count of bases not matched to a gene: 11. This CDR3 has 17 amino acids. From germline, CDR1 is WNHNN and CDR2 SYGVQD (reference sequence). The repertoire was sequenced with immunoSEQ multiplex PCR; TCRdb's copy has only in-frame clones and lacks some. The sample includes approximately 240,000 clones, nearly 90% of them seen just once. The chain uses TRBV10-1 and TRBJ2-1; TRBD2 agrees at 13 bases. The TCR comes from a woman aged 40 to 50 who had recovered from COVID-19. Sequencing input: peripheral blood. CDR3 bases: TGCGCCAGCAACCGGACTAGCGGGAGAAATCCGGACAATGAGCAGTTCTTC. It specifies CASNRTSGRNPDNEQFF.